This TCR beta chain was found in a study of OX40 agonist ivuxolimab in advanced cancers. The study, taken as a whole, reports: Dose levels from 0.1 to 3.0 mg/kg saw CD4+ and CD8+ blood T cells expand clonally by week 6. Partial responders treated at 0.1-3.0 mg/kg exhibited clonal expansion among the lowest measured.

Sequencing was performed with immunoSEQ multiplex PCR; in TCRdb, only in-frame clones are kept and a portion is missing. The repertoire holds 75,000 to 100,000 clones, with roughly four fifths as singletons. This clone was recorded a few times. The target antigen is unknown. This clonotype originated in an adult with an advanced solid tumor such as melanoma, head and neck, liver or kidney cancer. The material sequenced was CD4+ or CD8+ T cells sorted from blood, taken in a trial of the OX40 agonist ivuxolimab.

The CDR3 nucleotides read TGTGCCATCAGCTCCGGGACTAGCGGTACAACTAGCACAGATACGCAGTATTTT. Amino acid sequence: CAISSGTSGTTSTDTQYF. The chain has TRBV10-3 and TRBJ2-3; 11 bases fit TRBD2. CDR3 size: 18 residues. V lost 6 bases to trimming and J lost 0 bases; unmatched junction nucleotides: 11. Germline values: CDR1 ENHRY, CDR2 SYGVKD.